These 8 T cell receptor beta chains came from one sample sequenced in a study of molecular identifiers for immune sequencing clone quantification. TCRdb recomputed calls from the PCR reads with MiXCR, one row per CDR3 protein. The top ten clones hold more than 0.8% of a sample with about 510,000 distinct CDR3 sequences, about a fifth of them seen once. Sequencing was carried out using naive CD8+ T cells from blood, with Jurkat cell RNA spiked in. The subset was: FACS-sorted CD8+CD4-CCR7+CD45RA+ naive T cells. These receptors all stem from a human donor in good health. Some libraries in this study had Jurkat cell RNA spiked in.

V is TRBV11-2 and J is TRBJ2-6; a weak D match, TRBD1 (6 bases). Deletions cut 5 bases from V and 4 bases from J, with 15 bases between. There are 16 residues in the CDR3. Germline CDR1 is SGHAT and CDR2 is FQNNGV. The CDR3 nucleotides read TGTGCCAGCAGCCTCCCGTCAGGGGTCGGGGCCAACGTCCTGACTTTC. It is translated as CASSLPSGVGANVLTF.

Comment on this clonotype: A much larger clone differs from this one at a single base, so this may be a read error. The V gene is TRBV20-1, the J gene TRBJ2-2; 12 bases fit TRBD2. Trimming cost V 1 base and J 6 bases; bases outside gene matches: 9. Germline CDR1 DFQATT, CDR2 SNEGSKA (reference sequence). The CDR3 spans 17 residues. Written as DNA, the CDR3 is TGCAGTGCTAGAGGTCTCCTAGCGGGAGGGCCGGCCGGGGAGCTGTTTTTT. Translated: CSARGLLAGGPAGELFF.

Details on this clonotype: At one of its ends the junction is not consistent with the germline gene, which may arise from a read error. The chain combines TRBV5-3 with TRBJ1-2, with no clear D. TRBV5-3 is treated as an ORF (open reading frame) with a function not yet certain. CDR3 length: 16 amino acids. The CDR3 nucleotides are TGTGCCAGCAGCTTGGCAATGTCACCTGCCATCTATGGCTACACCTTC. As protein: CASSLAMSPAIYGYTF.

This clonotype appeared once. The genes are TRBV30 and TRBJ2-3; possibly TRBD1 or TRBD2 for D (5 bases each). The V end lost 2 bases, the J end lost 9 bases, and 27 bases lay between the germline ends. This CDR3 has 17 amino acids. Germline loops: CDR1 GTSNPN, CDR2 SVGIG (reference sequence). The CDR3 DNA reads TGTGCCTGGAGTAACGGGACCTTCTGGGGCGGTGAAGTCACGCAGTATTTT. As protein: CAWSNGTFWGGEVTQYF.

This clonotype appeared many times. The J gene is TRBJ2-3, the V gene TRBV28; TRBD2 aligns across 8 bases. With 8 bases clipped from V and 5 bases from J, the junction kept 9 bases outside the gene matches. The CDR3 contains 14 residues. CDR1 is MDHEN and CDR2 is SYDVKM in the germline V gene. As DNA, the CDR3 is TGTGCCAGCTCGCCGAGGCTAGCGGGAGATACGCAGTATTTT. As protein: CASSPRLAGDTQYF.

The J gene is TRBJ2-3, the V gene TRBV4-2; 13 bases map to TRBD2. V lost 5 bases, J lost 6 bases, and 8 bases stayed unmatched. Germline V gene lookup returns CDR1 LGHNA and CDR2 YNFKEQ. The CDR3 spans 16 residues. The CDR3 region is CASSEGLAGERDTQYF. The DNA for the CDR3 is TGTGCCAGCAGCGAAGGACTAGCGGGAGAGAGGGATACGCAGTATTTT.

This clonotype has only a few counts. The chain has TRBV27 and TRBJ2-7, with D perhaps TRBD1 or TRBD2 (5 bases each). The CDR3 consists of 15 residues. Germline assignment: CDR1 MNHEY and CDR2 SMNVEV (reference sequence). V dropped 3 bases and J dropped 1 base, with 13 bases sitting between them. CDR3 region: CASSFSRGGSYEQYF. The CDR3 bases are TGTGCCAGCAGTTTCTCACGGGGCGGGTCCTACGAGCAGTACTTC.

This clonotype was seen at least ten times. The rearrangement joins TRBV29-1 to TRBJ2-7; TRBD2 might be the D (5 bases). There are 12 residues in the CDR3. The ends were cut back, 4 bases at V and 3 bases at J, with 10 bases in the middle. Germline V gives CDR1 SQVTM, CDR2 ANQGSEA. In DNA, the CDR3 is TGCAGCGTTGTGGTCGAGGGCTACGAGCAGTACTTC. This gives the protein CSVVVEGYEQYF.